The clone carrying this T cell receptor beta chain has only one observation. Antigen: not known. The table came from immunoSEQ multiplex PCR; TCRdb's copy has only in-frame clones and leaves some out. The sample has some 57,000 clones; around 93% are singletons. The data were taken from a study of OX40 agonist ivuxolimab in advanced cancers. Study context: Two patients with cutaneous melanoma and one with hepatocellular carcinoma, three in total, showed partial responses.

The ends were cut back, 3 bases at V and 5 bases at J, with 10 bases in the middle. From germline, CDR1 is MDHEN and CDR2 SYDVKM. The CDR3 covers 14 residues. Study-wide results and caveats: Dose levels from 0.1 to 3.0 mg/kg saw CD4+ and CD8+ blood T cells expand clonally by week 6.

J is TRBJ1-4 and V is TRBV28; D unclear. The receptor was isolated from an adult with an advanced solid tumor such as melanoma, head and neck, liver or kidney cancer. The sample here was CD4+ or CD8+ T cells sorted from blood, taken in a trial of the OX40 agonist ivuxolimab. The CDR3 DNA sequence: TGTGCCAGCAGTTTGCTACAATTGAATGAAAAACTGTTTTTT. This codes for CASSLLQLNEKLFF.